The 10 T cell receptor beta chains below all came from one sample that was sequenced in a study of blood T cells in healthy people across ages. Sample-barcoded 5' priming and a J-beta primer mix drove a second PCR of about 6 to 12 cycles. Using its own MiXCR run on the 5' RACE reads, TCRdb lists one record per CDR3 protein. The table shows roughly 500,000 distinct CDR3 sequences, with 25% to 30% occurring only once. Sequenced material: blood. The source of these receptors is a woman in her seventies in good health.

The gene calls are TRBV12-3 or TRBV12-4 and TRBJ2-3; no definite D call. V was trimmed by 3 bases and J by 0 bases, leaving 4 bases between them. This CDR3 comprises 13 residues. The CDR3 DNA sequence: TGTGCCAGCAGTTTCTTTAGCACAGATACGCAGTATTTT. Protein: CASSFFSTDTQYF.

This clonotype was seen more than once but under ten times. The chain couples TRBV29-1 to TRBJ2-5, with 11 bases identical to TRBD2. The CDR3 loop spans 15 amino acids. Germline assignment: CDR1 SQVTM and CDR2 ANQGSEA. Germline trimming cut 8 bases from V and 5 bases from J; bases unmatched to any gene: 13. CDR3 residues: CSTSLGTSGQETQYF. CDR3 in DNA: TGCAGCACTTCCCTCGGGACTAGCGGCCAGGAGACCCAGTACTTC.

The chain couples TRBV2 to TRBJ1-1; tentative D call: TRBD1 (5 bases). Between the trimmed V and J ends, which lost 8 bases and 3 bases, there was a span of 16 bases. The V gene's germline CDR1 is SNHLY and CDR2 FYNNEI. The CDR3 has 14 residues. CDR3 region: CASSRGVLDTEAFF. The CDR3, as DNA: TGTGCCAGCTCGAGGGGTGTTTTGGACACTGAAGCTTTCTTT. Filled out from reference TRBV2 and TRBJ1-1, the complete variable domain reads EPEVTQTPSHQVTQMGQEVILRCVPISNHLYFYWYRQILGQKVEFLVSFYNNEISEKSEIFDDQFSVERPDGSNFTLKIRSTKLEDSAMYFCASSRGVLDTEAFFGQGTRLTVV.

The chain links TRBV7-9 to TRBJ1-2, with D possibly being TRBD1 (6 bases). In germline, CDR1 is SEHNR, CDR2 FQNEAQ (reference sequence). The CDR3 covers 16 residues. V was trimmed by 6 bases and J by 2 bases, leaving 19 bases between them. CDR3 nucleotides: TGTGCCAGCAGTCCCCTCCCCCAGGGGTCAAACTATGGCTACACCTTC. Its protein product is CASSPLPQGSNYGYTF.

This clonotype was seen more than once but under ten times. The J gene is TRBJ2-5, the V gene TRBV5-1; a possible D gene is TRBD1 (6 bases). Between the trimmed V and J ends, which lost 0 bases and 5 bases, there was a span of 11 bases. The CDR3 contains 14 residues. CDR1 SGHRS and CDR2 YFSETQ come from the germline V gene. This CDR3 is CASSLVQGKETQYF. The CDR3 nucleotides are TGCGCCAGCAGCTTGGTACAGGGAAAGGAGACCCAGTACTTC. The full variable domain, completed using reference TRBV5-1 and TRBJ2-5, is KAGVTQTPRYLIKTRGQQVTLSCSPISGHRSVSWYQQTPGQGLQFLFEYFSETQRNKGNFPGRFSGRQFSNSRSEMNVSTLELGDSALYLCASSLVQGKETQYFGPGTRLLVL.

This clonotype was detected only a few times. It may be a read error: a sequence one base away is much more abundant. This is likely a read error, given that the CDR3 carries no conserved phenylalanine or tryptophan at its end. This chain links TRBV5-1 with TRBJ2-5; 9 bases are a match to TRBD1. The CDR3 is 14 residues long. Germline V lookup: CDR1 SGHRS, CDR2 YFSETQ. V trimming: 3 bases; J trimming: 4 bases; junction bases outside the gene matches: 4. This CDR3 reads CASSWGQGGETQYL. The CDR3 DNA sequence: TGCGCCAGCAGCTGGGGACAGGGTGGAGAGACCCAGTACCTC.

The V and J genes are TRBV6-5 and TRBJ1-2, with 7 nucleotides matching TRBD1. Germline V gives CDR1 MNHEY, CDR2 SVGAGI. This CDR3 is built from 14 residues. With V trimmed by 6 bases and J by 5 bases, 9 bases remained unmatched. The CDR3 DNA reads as TGTGCCAGCAGCTTCCGACAGGGAAGTTATGGCTACACCTTC. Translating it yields CASSFRQGSYGYTF.

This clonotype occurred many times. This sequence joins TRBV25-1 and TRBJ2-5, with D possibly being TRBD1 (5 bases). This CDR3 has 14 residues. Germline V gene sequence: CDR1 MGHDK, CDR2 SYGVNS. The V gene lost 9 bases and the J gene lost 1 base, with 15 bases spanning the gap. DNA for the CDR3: TGTGCCAGTTCGCTGATCGACAGCCAAGAGACCCAGTACTTC. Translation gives CASSLIDSQETQYF. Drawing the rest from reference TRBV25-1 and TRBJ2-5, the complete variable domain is EADIYQTPRYLVIGTGKKITLECSQTMGHDKMYWYQQDPGMELHLIHYSYGVNSTEKGDLSSESTVSRIRTEHFPLTLESARPSHTSQYLCASSLIDSQETQYFGPGTRLLVL.

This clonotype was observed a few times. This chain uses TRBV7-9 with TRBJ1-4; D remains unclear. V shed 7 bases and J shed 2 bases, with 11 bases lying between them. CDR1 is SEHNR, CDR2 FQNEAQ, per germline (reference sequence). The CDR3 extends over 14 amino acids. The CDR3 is CASTLSSTNEKLFF. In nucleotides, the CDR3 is TGTGCCAGCACCCTTTCGTCGACTAATGAAAAACTGTTTTTT.

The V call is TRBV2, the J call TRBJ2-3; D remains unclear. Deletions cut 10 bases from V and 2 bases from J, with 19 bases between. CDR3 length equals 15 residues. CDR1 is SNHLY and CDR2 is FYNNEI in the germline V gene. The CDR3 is CAILFVHPYTDTQYF. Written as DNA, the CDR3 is TGTGCCATCCTGTTCGTCCATCCTTACACAGATACGCAGTATTTT. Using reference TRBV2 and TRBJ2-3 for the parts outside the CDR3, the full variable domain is EPEVTQTPSHQVTQMGQEVILRCVPISNHLYFYWYRQILGQKVEFLVSFYNNEISEKSEIFDDQFSVERPDGSNFTLKIRSTKLEDSAMYFCAILFVHPYTDTQYFGPGTRLTVL.